What follows are 15 T cell receptor beta chains derived from one specimen sequenced in a study of T-cell memory formation after mild COVID-19. TCRdb re-analysed the 5' RACE reads in MiXCR, keeping a single row per CDR3 protein. The repertoire holds 250,000 to 300,000 distinct CDR3 sequences, over 15% seen once, with under 25% in the top ten. The source material was PBMCs or a T cell subset sorted from them (not recorded which). The origin of the receptors is a man younger than 30 who had mild COVID-19 (a few samples of this study predate the infection). Cell type and time point are not known.

This clonotype has at least ten counts. The chain carries TRBV4-3 and TRBJ2-3; tentatively, D is TRBD2 (5 bases). The CDR3 sequence is 13 residues long. V was trimmed by 4 bases and J by 7 bases, leaving 12 bases between them. Germline values: CDR1 LGHNA, CDR2 YSLEER. DNA of the CDR3: TGCGCCAGCAGCCCAACGGACTCCCATACGCAGTATTTT. Amino acid sequence: CASSPTDSHTQYF.

The V gene is TRBV28, the J gene TRBJ2-7, with 8 bases identical to TRBD1. V was pared by 9 bases and J by 2 bases, with 9 bases of the junction left unmatched. In germline, CDR1 is MDHEN, CDR2 SYDVKM. The CDR3 has 14 amino acids. CDR3 residues: CASRYGQGTYEQYF. CDR3 in DNA: TGTGCCAGTCGATACGGACAGGGAACCTACGAGCAGTACTTC.

The CDR3 nucleotides are TGTGCCAGCAGCTTAGGACTGCCCCCGAATACGCAGTATTTT. The encoded protein is CASSLGLPPNTQYF. The chain employs TRBV9 and TRBJ2-3; a weak D match, TRBD2 (5 bases). The CDR3 loop spans 14 amino acids. Germline V gene data show CDR1 as SGDLS and CDR2 as YYNGEE. Trimming took 4 bases from V and 7 from J, leaving 16 bases between them. Full variable domain (outside the CDR3, taken from reference TRBV9 and TRBJ2-3): DSGVTQTPKHLITATGQRVTLRCSPRSGDLSVYWYQQSLDQGLQFLIQYYNGEERAKGNILERFSAQQFPDLHSELNLSSLELGDSALYFCASSLGLPPNTQYFGPGTRLTVL.

The gene calls are TRBV5-5 and TRBJ2-5, with TRBD1 identical over 7 bases. Germline V lookup: CDR1 SGHKS, CDR2 YYEKEE (reference sequence). The trim removed 0 bases at V and 6 bases at J, leaving 8 bases unmatched. This CDR3 is 15 amino acids long. Written as DNA, the CDR3 is TGTGCCAGCAGCTTGGGATTGACAGGGCTCAAGACCCAGTACTTC. Translating it yields CASSLGLTGLKTQYF.

This clonotype came up a few times. The rearrangement links TRBV18 to TRBJ2-1; possible D gene TRBD1, 6 bases. Deletions cut 3 bases from V and 9 bases from J, with 15 bases between. This CDR3 has 14 amino acids. From germline, CDR1 is KGHSH and CDR2 LQKENI. CDR3 bases: TGTGCCAGCTCACCTTGGTGGGGACACCCTGAGCAGTTCTTC. This encodes CASSPWWGHPEQFF.

The sample holds a few counts of this clonotype. J is TRBJ1-5 and V is TRBV7-2; 8 bases fit TRBD1. This CDR3 comprises 15 residues. With 3 bases clipped from V and 4 bases from J, the junction kept 5 bases outside the gene matches. Germline V gene lookup returns CDR1 SGHTA and CDR2 FQGNSA. CDR3 sequence: CASSFTGTGNQPQHF. Written as DNA, the CDR3 is TGTGCCAGCAGCTTTACCGGGACAGGTAATCAGCCCCAGCATTTT.

In its sample, this clonotype was seen a few times. The chain combines TRBV18 with TRBJ2-3; D not certain. CDR3 length equals 15 residues. Trimming took off 1 base at V and 5 bases at J, with 13 bases between the two ends. Per germline, CDR1 KGHSH and CDR2 LQKENI. The CDR3 reads CASSPLATSGDTQYF. CDR3 nucleotide sequence: TGTGCCAGCTCACCACTAGCTACCTCCGGAGATACGCAGTATTTT.

V gene TRBV28 combines with J gene TRBJ2-1; unclear D gene. V was trimmed by 2 bases and J by 4 bases, leaving 6 bases between them. The germline CDR1 and CDR2 sequences are MDHEN and SYDVKM. The CDR3 totals 13 residues. The CDR3 spells CASSLQSYNEQFF. Here the CDR3 DNA reads TGTGCCAGCAGTTTACAGAGTTACAATGAGCAGTTCTTC.

CDR3 protein: CASSFLADPYNEQFF. DNA for the CDR3: TGTGCCAGCAGCTTCCTAGCGGACCCTTACAATGAGCAGTTCTTC. The chain joins TRBV11-2 to TRBJ2-1, with 7 nucleotides matching TRBD2. Germline V lookup: CDR1 SGHAT, CDR2 FQNNGV. The CDR3 runs to 15 residues. Losses at the gene ends were 3 bases for V and 4 bases for J; bases not matched to a gene: 6.

V usage is TRBV7-9 and J usage is TRBJ2-7; tentatively, D is TRBD2 (5 bases). Germline V gene lookup returns CDR1 SEHNR and CDR2 FQNEAQ (reference sequence). The CDR3 has 14 amino acids. V was cut by 5 bases and J by 2 bases, with 13 bases left in between. CDR3 sequence (DNA): TGTGCCAGCAGCCGTGACTACCTCGCCTACGAGCAGTACTTC. Amino acids: CASSRDYLAYEQYF.

This clonotype was picked up a small number of times. V usage is TRBV18 and J usage is TRBJ2-3; no clear D gene. The V gene's germline CDR1 is KGHSH and CDR2 LQKENI. The CDR3 extends over 12 amino acids. Trimming took 3 bases from V and 6 from J, leaving 7 bases between them. In DNA form, the CDR3 reads TGTGCCAGCTCACCTACCCGGGATACGCAGTATTTT. It is translated as CASSPTRDTQYF.

This chain uses TRBV7-9 with TRBJ2-7; D might be TRBD1 or TRBD2, each matching 5 bases. Germline assignment: CDR1 SEHNR and CDR2 FQNEAQ (reference sequence). This CDR3 has 16 amino acids. The CDR3, as DNA: TGTGCCAGCAGCCTAGCCCTCCGGACGGACACCTACGAGCAGTACGTC. Protein: CASSLALRTDTYEQYV.

This clonotype was observed a handful of times. CDR3 residues: CASTKQGRTGELFF. The CDR3 coding sequence is TGTGCCAGCACAAAACAGGGGCGGACCGGGGAGCTGTTTTTT. The J gene is TRBJ2-2, the V gene TRBV6-2 or TRBV6-3; 7 nucleotides line up with TRBD1. This CDR3 has 14 residues. Germline V lookup: CDR1 MNHEY, CDR2 SVGEGT. V shed 7 bases and J 5 bases; nucleotides not matched to a gene: 7.

J is TRBJ2-3 and V is TRBV5-1; TRBD2 matches at 8 bases. The CDR3 has 19 amino acids. Per germline, CDR1 SGHRS and CDR2 YFSETQ. The J segment lost 2 bases and the V segment lost 4 bases, leaving 18 bases of the junction unmatched. The CDR3 spells CASSPRRSSGLVLTDTQYF. The DNA of the CDR3 is TGCGCCAGCAGCCCGAGGCGCAGCTCGGGACTAGTCCTCACAGATACGCAGTATTTT.

This sequence joins TRBV6-5 and TRBJ1-2; perhaps TRBD1 as D (5 bases). This CDR3 spans 17 amino acids. The V and J ends lost 2 bases and 0 bases respectively, with 16 bases between them. CDR1 MNHEY and CDR2 SVGAGI come from the germline V gene. CDR3 sequence reads: CASSYAPGKGPNYGYTF. For the CDR3, the DNA is TGTGCCAGCAGTTACGCGCCAGGGAAAGGACCTAACTATGGCTACACCTTC.